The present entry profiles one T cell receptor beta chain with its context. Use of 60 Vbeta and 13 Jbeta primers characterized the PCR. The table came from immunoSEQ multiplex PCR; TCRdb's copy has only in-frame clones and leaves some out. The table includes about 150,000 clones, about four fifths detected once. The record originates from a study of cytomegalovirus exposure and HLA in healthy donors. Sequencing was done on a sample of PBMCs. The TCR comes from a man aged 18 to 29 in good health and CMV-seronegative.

The CDR3 bases are TGTGCCAGCAGCCAAGATACCTCGACCGGGACAAAGCAGTACGTC. The encoded protein is CASSQDTSTGTKQYV. The rearrangement joins TRBV4-2 to TRBJ2-7; TRBD1 might be the D (6 bases). Germline loops: CDR1 LGHNA, CDR2 YNFKEQ. The CDR3 runs to 15 residues. The V gene lost 0 bases and the J gene lost 8 bases, with 17 bases spanning the gap.